A single TCR beta chain is shown here with its context. It has no known antigen specificity. No much larger clone is present one base from it, and per-base qualities are unavailable. The immunoSEQ Assay was used to sequence TCRbeta CDR3 regions. After extraction, genomic DNA underwent amplification by bias-controlled multiplex PCR, followed by high-throughput sequencing. As for the original processing: Collapsing and filtering of sequences were performed to quantify the absolute abundance of each unique TCRbeta CDR3 region. T cell fraction was estimated by normalizing TCRbeta template counts to usable DNA, with usable DNA measured through amplification of reference genes found in all nucleated cells. Repertoire TCRs were annotated as SARS-CoV-2-specific by exact matching of V gene, CDR3 amino acid sequence and J gene to a known reactive TCR set. The reference SARS-CoV-2 TCR set came from MIRA and was filtered for enrichment in COVID-19-positive ImmuneCODE repertoires, removing public or cross-reactive TCRs. Drawing on the MIRA antigens, annotated TCRs were analysed further at the level of specific ORF or position within ORF. Depth was the summed frequency of annotated unique rearrangements, while breadth was defined as annotated unique rearrangements over total unique productive rearrangements. TCR breadth was compared between groups using two-sided Wilcoxon rank-sum tests. Entries here come from immuneACCESS through TCRdb and include only in-frame sequences with V and J called. Some clones fail to appear in such tables; in the studies checked, an unresolved V gene covers under half of the shortfall, and the cause of the remainder is unknown. V and J calls and clone size follow that table, whereas D and trimming were derived from the DNA. This sample lists roughly 350,000 clones; 80% to 90% were detected once. Around 11% of the sample is taken by the ten largest.

These data come from a study of Ad26.COV2.S vaccination and SARS-CoV-2 variants (dated by TCRdb to the early 2020s). With regard to the full study: Donors in the vaccine arm were drawn from COV1001, a phase I-IIa trial of Ad26.COV2.S in healthy adults that was multicentre, randomized, double-blind and placebo-controlled. Ad26.COV2.S was given intramuscularly at 5x10^10 or 1x10^11 viral particles, as a single shot or as two shots 56 days apart. TCRbeta repertoire sequencing was used to assess the specificity and breadth of SARS-CoV-2-reactive T cell receptors after Ad26.COV2.S vaccination. The TCR-sequenced set comprised about 32 samples: some 19 Ad26.COV2.S vaccine recipients, 5 placebo recipients and 8 SARS-CoV-2 convalescent individuals. Trial participants were randomized into five groups of five, in which low-dose or high-dose Ad26.COV2.S was given once or twice, or placebo was given on both occasions. Throughout the experiments and outcome assessment, investigators stayed blinded to trial group allocation.

Including the terminal cysteine and phenylalanine, the CDR3 comprises 17 residues. Only the CDR3 portion is preserved as DNA: 51 bases, with reading frame beginning at the first base. According to the germline V gene (reference sequence), CDR1 reads LNHDA and CDR2 reads SQIVND. V is reduced by 7 bases and J by 1 base, leaving a spacing of 19 bases between them. General conclusions and limits of the study: Ad26.COV2.S recipients had higher spike-specific TCR breadth than placebo recipients (P = 0.0014). The authors noted that the TCR breadth and depth analyses may have underestimated total T cell responses. The study was not powered to compare responses between vaccine doses or regimens. Comparable non-spike TCR breadth was observed between vaccine and placebo recipients, consistent with only spike being contained in the vaccine. After vaccination, substantial breadth of spike-specific CD8+ and CD4+ T cell responses was reported.

In light of the paper, this sample's treatment or condition label describes: approximately 18 received Ad26.COV2.S at low or high dose, single or two shots; 5 received placebo; per-sample allocation not given. Repertoires of vaccine and placebo recipients were sequenced from samples collected on day 63 after the first injection. In Cohort 1b, roughly 25 adults aged 18-55 years were enrolled at a single site in Boston, USA, between 29 July and 7 August 2020. Ad26.COV2.S was a replication-incompetent adenovirus type 26 vector that expressed a prefusion-stabilized SARS-CoV-2 spike protein derived from the original Wuhan strain.

Sample: peripheral blood, taken in a trial of Ad26.COV2.S vaccine versus placebo. The source of this sequence is a person between 18 and 59 years old who received the Ad26.COV2.S COVID-19 vaccine or a placebo. In this chain, TRBV19 is recombined with TRBJ2-2; 6 matching bases give a weak D call of TRBD2. The nucleotides are TGTGCCAGTAATCCCTGGGGACTTGTAAAGAACACCGGGGAGCTGTTTTTT. This encodes CASNPWGLVKNTGELFF.